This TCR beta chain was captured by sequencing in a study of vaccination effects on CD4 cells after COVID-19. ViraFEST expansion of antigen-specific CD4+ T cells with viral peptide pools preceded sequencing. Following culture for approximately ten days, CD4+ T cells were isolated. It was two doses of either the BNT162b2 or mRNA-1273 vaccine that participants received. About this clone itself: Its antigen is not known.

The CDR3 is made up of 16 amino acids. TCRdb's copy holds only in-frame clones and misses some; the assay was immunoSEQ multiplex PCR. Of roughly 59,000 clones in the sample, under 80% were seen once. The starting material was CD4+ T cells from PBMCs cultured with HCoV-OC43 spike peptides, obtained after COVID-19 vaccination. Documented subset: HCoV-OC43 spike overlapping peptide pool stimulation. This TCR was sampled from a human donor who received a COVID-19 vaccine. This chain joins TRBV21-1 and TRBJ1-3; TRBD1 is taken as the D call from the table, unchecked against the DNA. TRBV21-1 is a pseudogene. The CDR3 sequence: CASSRAQTGFGNTIYF. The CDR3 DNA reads TGTGCCAGCAGCAGGGCTCAGACAGGATTTGGAAACACCATATATTTT.